This record covers a single TCR beta chain. The antigen is not known. Treatment: around 19 received Ad26.COV2.S at low or high dose, single or two shots; a few received placebo; per-sample allocation not given. The investigators took samples on day 63 after the first vaccine or placebo injection. Libraries were prepared by immunoSEQ multiplex PCR; TCRdb keeps only in-frame clonotypes and omits some of them. This table has about 350,000 clones, about 87% appearing once. This record belongs to a study of Ad26.COV2.S vaccination and SARS-CoV-2 variants. Study as a whole: Enrollment placed the donor in the COV1001 Ad26.COV2.S trial arm.

Study-wide points: Vaccinated individuals (as opposed to placebo recipients) had higher spike-specific TCR breadth.

Germline V gives CDR1 WNHNN, CDR2 SYGVQD (reference sequence). CDR3 size: 12 residues. V lost 11 bases, J lost 1 base, and 0 bases stayed unmatched. This TCR derives from a person between 18 and 65 years old who received the Ad26.COV2.S COVID-19 vaccine or a placebo. This material consisted of peripheral blood, taken in a trial of Ad26.COV2.S vaccine versus placebo. The V call is TRBV10-1, the J call TRBJ2-4, with 9 bases matching TRBD1. CDR3: CAGQGAKNIQYF. The CDR3 DNA follows: TGCGCCGGACAGGGGGCCAAAAACATTCAGTACTTC.